This T cell receptor (beta chain) was obtained from a study of cytomegalovirus exposure and HLA in healthy donors. PCR primers comprised 60 Vbeta and 13 Jbeta primers. The repertoire was sequenced with immunoSEQ multiplex PCR; TCRdb's copy has only in-frame clones and lacks some. The sample yields approximately 210,000 clones, over 60% seen once. Trimming left V 0 bases short and J 0 bases short, with 5 bases between. Germline assignment: CDR1 MNHNS and CDR2 SASEGT. The CDR3 consists of 14 residues. Sequences were obtained from PBMCs. The clonotype was recovered from a woman in her thirties or forties in good health and CMV-seronegative. This chain connects TRBV6-1 to TRBJ1-1; the D gene is possibly TRBD1 (5 bases). The CDR3 nucleotides read TGTGCCAGCAGTGAAGCAGGGGTGAACACTGAAGCTTTCTTT. Translating it yields CASSEAGVNTEAFF.